This T cell receptor beta chain was observed in a study of blood T cell repertoires in COVID-19. About the study: The analysed material was cDNA or gDNA that came from T cells, B-cell-depleted T cells, or PBMCs.

Libraries were prepared by immunoSEQ multiplex PCR; TCRdb keeps only in-frame clonotypes and omits some of them. The table includes roughly 100,000 clones, around 80% detected once. This clone was counted only a few times. V lost 1 base, J lost 6 bases, and 4 bases stayed unmatched. This CDR3 has 15 residues. Germline V CDR1 and CDR2: KGHSH, LQKENI. The chain recombines TRBV18 with TRBJ2-1; 9 bases fit TRBD1. The source material was peripheral blood. The clonotype was recovered from a man between 65 and 85 years old with active or convalescent COVID-19. This CDR3 is CASSPRTGEINEQFF. CDR3 nucleotide sequence: TGTGCCAGCTCACCACGGACAGGGGAGATCAATGAGCAGTTCTTC. The full variable domain, completed using reference TRBV18 and TRBJ2-1, is NAGVMQNPRHLVRRRGQEARLRCSPMKGHSHVYWYRQLPEEGLKFMVYLQKENIIDESGMPKERFSAEFPKEGPSILRIQQVVRGDSAAYFCASSPRTGEINEQFFGPGTRLTVL.